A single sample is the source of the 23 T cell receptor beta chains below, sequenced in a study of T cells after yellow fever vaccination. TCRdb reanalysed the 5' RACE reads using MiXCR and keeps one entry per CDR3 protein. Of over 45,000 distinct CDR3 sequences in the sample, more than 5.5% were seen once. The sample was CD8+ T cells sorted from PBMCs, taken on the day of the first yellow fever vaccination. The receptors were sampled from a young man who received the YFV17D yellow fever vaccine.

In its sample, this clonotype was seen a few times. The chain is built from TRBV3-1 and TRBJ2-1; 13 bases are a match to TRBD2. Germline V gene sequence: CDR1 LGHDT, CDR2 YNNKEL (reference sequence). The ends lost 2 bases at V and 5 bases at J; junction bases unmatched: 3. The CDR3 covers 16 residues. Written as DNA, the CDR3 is TGTGCCAGCAGCCAATGGGGGACTAGCGGGAACAATGAGCAGTTCTTC. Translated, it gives CASSQWGTSGNNEQFF.

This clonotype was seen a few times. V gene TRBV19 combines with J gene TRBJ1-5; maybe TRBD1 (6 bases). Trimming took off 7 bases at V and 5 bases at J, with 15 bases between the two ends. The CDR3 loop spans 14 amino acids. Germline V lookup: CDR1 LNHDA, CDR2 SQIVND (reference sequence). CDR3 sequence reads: CASTQTGPHQPQHF. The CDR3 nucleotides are TGTGCCAGTACTCAGACAGGTCCTCATCAGCCCCAGCATTTT. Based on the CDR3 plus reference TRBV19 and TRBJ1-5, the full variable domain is DGGITQSPKYLFRKEGQNVTLSCEQNLNHDAMYWYRQDPGQGLRLIYYSQIVNDFQKGDIAEGYSVSREKKESFPLTVTSAQKNPTAFYLCASTQTGPHQPQHFGDGTRLSIL.

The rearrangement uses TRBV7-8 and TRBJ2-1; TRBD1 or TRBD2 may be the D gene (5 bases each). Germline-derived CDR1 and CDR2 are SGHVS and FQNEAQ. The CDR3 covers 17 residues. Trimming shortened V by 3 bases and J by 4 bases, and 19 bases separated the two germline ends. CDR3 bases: TGTGCCAGCAGCTTCTCGGGGTGGGGAGAGGGGTACAATGAGCAGTTCTTC. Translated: CASSFSGWGEGYNEQFF.

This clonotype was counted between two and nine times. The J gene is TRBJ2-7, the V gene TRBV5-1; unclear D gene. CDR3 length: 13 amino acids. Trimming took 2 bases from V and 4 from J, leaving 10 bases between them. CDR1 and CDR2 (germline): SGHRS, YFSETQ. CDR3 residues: CASSLTLAYEQYF. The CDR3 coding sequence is TGCGCCAGCAGCTTAACACTCGCTTACGAGCAGTACTTC.

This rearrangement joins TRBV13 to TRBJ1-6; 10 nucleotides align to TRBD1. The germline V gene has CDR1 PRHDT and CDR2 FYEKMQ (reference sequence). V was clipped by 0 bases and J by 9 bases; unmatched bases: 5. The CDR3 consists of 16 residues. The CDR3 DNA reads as TGTGCCAGCAGCTTAGGGGGGACAGGGGTATCTTCACCCCTCCACTTT. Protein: CASSLGGTGVSSPLHF.

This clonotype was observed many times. The CDR3 loop reads CASRRTGRSPLHF. The CDR3 nucleotides are TGTGCCAGCCGAAGGACAGGGCGATCACCCCTCCACTTT. This sequence joins TRBV2 and TRBJ1-6; 8 positions match TRBD1. The CDR3 spans 13 residues. J was trimmed by 10 bases and V by 8 bases; bases with no gene match: 7. The germline gives CDR1 SNHLY, CDR2 FYNNEI.

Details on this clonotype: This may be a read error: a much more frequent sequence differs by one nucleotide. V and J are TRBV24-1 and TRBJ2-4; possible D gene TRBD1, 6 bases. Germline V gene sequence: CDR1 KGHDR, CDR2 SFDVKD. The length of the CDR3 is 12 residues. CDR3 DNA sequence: TGTGCCACCAGTGAGTTCGGGGACATTAAGTACTTC. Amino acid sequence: CATSEFGDIKYF.

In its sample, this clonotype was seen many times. CDR3 amino acids: CASSTSGGAADTQYF. The CDR3, as DNA: TGTGCCAGCAGTACTAGCGGGGGGGCCGCAGATACGCAGTATTTT. The rearrangement links TRBV6-4 to TRBJ2-3; TRBD2 aligns across 13 bases. This CDR3 is built from 15 residues. Unmatched junction bases numbered 3, after V lost 5 bases and J lost 4 bases. Germline CDR1 MRHNA, CDR2 SNTAGT.

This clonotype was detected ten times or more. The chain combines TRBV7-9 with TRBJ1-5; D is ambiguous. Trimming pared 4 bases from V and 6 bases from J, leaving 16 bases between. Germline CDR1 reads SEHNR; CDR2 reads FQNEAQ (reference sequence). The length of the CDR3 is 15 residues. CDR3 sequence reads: CASSSSTVSSQPQHF. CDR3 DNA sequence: TGTGCCAGCAGCTCGTCGACGGTTTCGAGTCAGCCCCAGCATTTT.

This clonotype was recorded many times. CDR3 residues: CASSSRPAHSRVGEQFF. CDR3 sequence (DNA): TGTGCCAGCAGCTCCCGGCCGGCTCACTCTAGGGTGGGGGAGCAGTTCTTC. The chain couples TRBV7-9 to TRBJ2-1; unclear D gene. The V end was cut by 4 bases, the J end by 10 bases, with 26 bases between. The CDR3 is 17 amino acids. Germline assignment: CDR1 SEHNR and CDR2 FQNEAQ (reference sequence).

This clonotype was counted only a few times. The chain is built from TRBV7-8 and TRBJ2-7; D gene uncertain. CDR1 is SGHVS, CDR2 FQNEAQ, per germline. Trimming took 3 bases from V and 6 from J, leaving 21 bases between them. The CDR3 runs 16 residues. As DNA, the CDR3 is TGTGCCAGCAGCTTCCACGGTTGGAGCATCTGCCCCGAGCAGTACTTC. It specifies CASSFHGWSICPEQYF.

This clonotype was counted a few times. The CDR3 sequence is CASSEPGLSATNSPLHF. The CDR3 bases are TGTGCCAGCAGTGAACCGGGACTTTCCGCGACTAATTCACCCCTCCACTTT. The chain joins TRBV2 to TRBJ1-6; tentatively, D is TRBD1 (5 bases). V dropped 2 bases and J dropped 6 bases, with 17 bases sitting between them. Per germline, CDR1 SNHLY and CDR2 FYNNEI. The CDR3 extends over 17 amino acids.

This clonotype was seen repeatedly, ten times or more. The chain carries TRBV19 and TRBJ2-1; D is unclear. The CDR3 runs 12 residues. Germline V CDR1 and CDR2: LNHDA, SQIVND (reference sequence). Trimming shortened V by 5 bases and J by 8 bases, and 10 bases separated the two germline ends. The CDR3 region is CASSPTGHEQFF. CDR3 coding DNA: TGTGCCAGTAGTCCCACCGGGCATGAGCAGTTCTTC.

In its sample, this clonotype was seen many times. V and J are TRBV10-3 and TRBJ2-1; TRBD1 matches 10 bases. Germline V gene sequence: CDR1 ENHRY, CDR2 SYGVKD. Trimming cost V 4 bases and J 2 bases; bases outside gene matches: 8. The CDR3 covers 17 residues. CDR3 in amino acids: CAISARQGAPTYNEQFF. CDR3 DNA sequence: TGTGCCATCAGTGCCAGACAGGGGGCTCCCACCTACAATGAGCAGTTCTTC.

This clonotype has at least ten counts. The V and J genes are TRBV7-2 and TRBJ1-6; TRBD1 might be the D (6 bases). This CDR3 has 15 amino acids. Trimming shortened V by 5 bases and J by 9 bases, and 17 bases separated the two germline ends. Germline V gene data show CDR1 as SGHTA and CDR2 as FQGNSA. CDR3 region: CASSPGVGAASPLHF. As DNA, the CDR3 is TGTGCCAGCAGCCCAGGGGTAGGGGCGGCTTCACCCCTCCACTTT.

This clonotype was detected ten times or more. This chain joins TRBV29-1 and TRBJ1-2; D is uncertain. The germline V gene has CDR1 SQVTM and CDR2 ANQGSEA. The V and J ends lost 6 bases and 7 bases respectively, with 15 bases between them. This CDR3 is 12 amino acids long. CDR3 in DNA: TGCAGCGTCGAACAACTTTTTCCTGGCTACACCTTC. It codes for CSVEQLFPGYTF.

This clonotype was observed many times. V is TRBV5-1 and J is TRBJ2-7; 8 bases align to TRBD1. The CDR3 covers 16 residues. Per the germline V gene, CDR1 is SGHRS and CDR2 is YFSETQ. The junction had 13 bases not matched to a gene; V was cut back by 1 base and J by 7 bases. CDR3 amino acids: CASSLFAGGAGREQYV. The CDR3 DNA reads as TGCGCCAGCAGCTTGTTCGCAGGGGGCGCGGGACGAGAGCAGTACGTC.

This CDR3 is CASSFREDEKLFF. The DNA for the CDR3 is TGTGCCAGCAGTTTTAGGGAGGACGAAAAACTGTTTTTT. This sequence joins TRBV6-5 and TRBJ1-4; D gene uncertain. Looked up from germline, CDR1 is MNHEY and CDR2 is SVGAGI. The CDR3 totals 13 residues. V was trimmed by 4 bases and J by 8 bases, leaving 11 bases between them.

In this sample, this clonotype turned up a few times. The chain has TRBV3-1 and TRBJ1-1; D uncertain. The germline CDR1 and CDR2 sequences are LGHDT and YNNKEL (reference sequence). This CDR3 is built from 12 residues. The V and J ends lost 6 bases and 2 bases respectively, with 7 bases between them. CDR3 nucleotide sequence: TGTGCCAGCAGGGGTTTCAACACTGAAGCTTTCTTT. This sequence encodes CASRGFNTEAFF.

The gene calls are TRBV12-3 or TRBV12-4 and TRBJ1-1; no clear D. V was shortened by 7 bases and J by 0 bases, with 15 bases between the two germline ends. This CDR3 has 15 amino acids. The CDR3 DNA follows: TGTGCCAGCACCGAAAAGGGTCCCATGAACACTGAAGCTTTCTTT. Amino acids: CASTEKGPMNTEAFF.

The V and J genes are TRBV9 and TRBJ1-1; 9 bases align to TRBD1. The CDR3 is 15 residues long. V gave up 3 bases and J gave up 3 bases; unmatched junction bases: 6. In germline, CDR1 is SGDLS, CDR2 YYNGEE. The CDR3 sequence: CASSAQGASYTEAFF. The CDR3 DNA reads TGTGCCAGCAGCGCACAGGGGGCGAGTTACACTGAAGCTTTCTTT.

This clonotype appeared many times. This chain's CDR3 is CASSPGLATFTHEQYV. The CDR3 DNA sequence: TGTGCCAGCAGCCCCGGACTAGCCACCTTTACCCACGAGCAGTACGTC. The chain links TRBV7-9 to TRBJ2-7, with 8 positions matching TRBD2. The germline V gene encodes CDR1 SEHNR and CDR2 FQNEAQ (reference sequence). CDR3 length: 16 amino acids. Trimming took 5 bases from V and 5 from J; bases not matched to a gene: 14.

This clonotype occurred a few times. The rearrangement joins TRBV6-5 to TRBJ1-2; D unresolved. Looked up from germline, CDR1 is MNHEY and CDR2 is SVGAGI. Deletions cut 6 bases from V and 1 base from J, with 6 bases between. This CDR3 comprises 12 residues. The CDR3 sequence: CASSPDNYGYTF. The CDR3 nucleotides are TGTGCCAGCAGCCCAGATAACTATGGCTACACCTTC.